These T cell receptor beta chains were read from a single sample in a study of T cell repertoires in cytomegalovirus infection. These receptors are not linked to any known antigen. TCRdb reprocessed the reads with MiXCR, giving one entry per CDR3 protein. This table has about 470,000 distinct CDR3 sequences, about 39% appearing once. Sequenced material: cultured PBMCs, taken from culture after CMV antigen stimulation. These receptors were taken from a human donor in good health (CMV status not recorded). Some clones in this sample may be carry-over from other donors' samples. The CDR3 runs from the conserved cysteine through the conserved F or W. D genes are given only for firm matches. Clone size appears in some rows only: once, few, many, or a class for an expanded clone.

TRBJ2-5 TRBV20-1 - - CSATRLNIETQYF TGCAGTGCTACGAGACTAAACATTGAGACCCAGTACTTC
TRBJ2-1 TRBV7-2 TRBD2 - CASSPGPSGMRRELFF TGTGCCAGCAGCCCAGGCCCCTCTGGAATGAGGCGGGAGTTGTTCTTC
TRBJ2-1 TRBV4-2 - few CASSQAVSNEQFF TGTGCCAGCAGCCAAGCAGTGTCCAATGAGCAGTTCTTC
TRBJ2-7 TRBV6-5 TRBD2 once CARRPRGGYEQYF TGTGCCCGCCGGCCTCGGGGGGGTTACGAGCAGTACTTC
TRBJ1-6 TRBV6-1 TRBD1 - CATHRTGANSPLHF TGTGCCACCCACAGGACAGGGGCTAATTCACCCCTCCACTTT
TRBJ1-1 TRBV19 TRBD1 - CASSIRGGNTEAFF TGTGCCAGTAGTATCAGAGGGGGCAACACTGAAGCTTTCTTT
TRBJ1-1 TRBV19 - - CASSIGRGPSEAFF TGTGCCAGTAGTATCGGCCGTGGACCTTCCGAAGCTTTCTTT
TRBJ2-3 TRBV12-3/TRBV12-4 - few CASSLTDRDSTDTQYF TGTGCCAGCAGCCTAACTGACAGAGATAGCACAGATACGCAGTATTTT
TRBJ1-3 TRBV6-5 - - CASSYSREAFSGNTIYF TGTGCCAGCAGTTACTCGAGGGAGGCTTTCTCTGGAAACACCATATATTTT
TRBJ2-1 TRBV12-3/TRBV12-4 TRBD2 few CASRRSGGEPSYNEQFF TGTGCCAGTAGAAGGAGCGGGGGGGAGCCATCCTACAATGAGCAGTTCTTC
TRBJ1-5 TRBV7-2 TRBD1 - CASSPRQGADQPQHF TGTGCCAGCAGCCCCCGACAGGGGGCGGATCAGCCCCAGCATTTT
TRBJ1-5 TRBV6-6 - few CASSPSGVRQPQHF TGTGCCAGCAGTCCGAGCGGGGTGAGACAGCCCCAGCATTTT
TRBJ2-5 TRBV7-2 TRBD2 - CASSLGGLSQETQYF TGTGCCAGCAGCTTAGGGGGACTAAGCCAAGAGACCCAGTACTTC
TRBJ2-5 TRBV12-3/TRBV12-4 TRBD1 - CASSDRGLETQYF TGTGCCAGCAGCGACAGGGGGCTTGAGACCCAGTACTTC
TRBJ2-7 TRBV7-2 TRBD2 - CASSFRREGYEQYF TGTGCCAGCAGCTTCCGACGGGAGGGCTACGAGCAGTACTTC
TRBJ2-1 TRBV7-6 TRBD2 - CASSTSTSGKQSDEQFF TGTGCCAGCAGCACCTCGACTAGCGGTAAGCAGTCCGATGAGCAGTTCTTC
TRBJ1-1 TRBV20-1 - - CSARDTRLNTEAFF TGCAGTGCTAGAGATACCCGACTGAACACTGAAGCTTTCTTT
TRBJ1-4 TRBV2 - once CASNEGPEKLFF TGTGCCAGCAATGAGGGCCCGGAAAAACTGTTTTTT
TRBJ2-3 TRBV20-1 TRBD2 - CSAREGTDTQYF TGCAGTGCTCGGGAGGGCACAGATACGCAGTATTTT
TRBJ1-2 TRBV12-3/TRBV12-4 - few CASSLISPYGYTF TGTGCCAGCAGTTTAATAAGTCCCTATGGCTACACCTTC
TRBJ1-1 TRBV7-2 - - CASGTQGQDTEAFF TGTGCCAGCGGGACACAGGGCCAGGACACTGAAGCTTTCTTT
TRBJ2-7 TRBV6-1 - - CASSEGRRGEQYF TGTGCCAGCAGTGAAGGGAGGCGGGGAGAGCAGTACTTC
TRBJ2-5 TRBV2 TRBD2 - CANRRGSGGVAQYF TGTGCCAACCGGCGGGGGAGCGGGGGAGTGGCCCAGTACTTC
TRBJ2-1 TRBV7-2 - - CASSRAPGLGEQFF TGTGCCAGCAGCCGGGCCCCCGGTTTGGGGGAGCAGTTCTTC
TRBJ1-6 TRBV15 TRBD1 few CATSTRQGTNSPLHF TGTGCCACCAGCACCAGACAGGGGACTAATTCACCCCTCCACTTT
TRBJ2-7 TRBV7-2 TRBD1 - CASSLGQGASRQYF TGTGCCAGCAGCCTGGGACAGGGGGCATCGCGGCAGTACTTC